A single sample gave rise to the 8 T cell receptor beta chains below, sequenced in a study of blood T cell repertoires in COVID-19. Libraries were prepared by immunoSEQ multiplex PCR; TCRdb keeps only in-frame clonotypes and omits some of them. The table lists approximately 180,000 clones, under 90% of them singletons. The sequencing sample was made of peripheral blood. These receptors were collected from a person aged 65 to 85 with COVID-19, enrolled during active disease.

This chain uses TRBV5-3 with TRBJ2-1; 12 bases are shared with TRBD2. TRBV5-3 is an open reading frame whose function is uncertain. V lost 4 bases, J lost 8 bases, and 10 bases stayed unmatched. The CDR3 extends over 16 amino acids. In DNA form, the CDR3 reads TGTGCCAGAAGCCCCAGGGCTAGCGGGGGGGCGGATGAGCAGTTCTTC. It yields the protein CARSPRASGGADEQFF.

The CDR3 bases are TGCGCCAGCAGCCCCCTAACCGTAAATGAAAAACTGTTTTTT. Encoded protein: CASSPLTVNEKLFF. The V call is TRBV5-1, the J call TRBJ1-4; no clear D gene. This CDR3 has 14 residues. Germline assignment: CDR1 SGHRS and CDR2 YFSETQ. The V gene lost 4 bases and the J gene lost 5 bases, with 12 bases spanning the gap.

In nucleotides, the CDR3 is TGTGCCAGCAGCTTAGTGTTGGGACTAGCGGGGGGCCCCTACAATGAGCAGTTCTTC. Encoded protein: CASSLVLGLAGGPYNEQFF. The chain uses TRBV11-2 and TRBJ2-1, with 15 bases aligning to TRBD2. Germline lookup yields CDR1 SGHAT and CDR2 FQNNGV. The CDR3 is 19 residues long. With 1 base clipped from V and 2 bases from J, the junction kept 6 bases outside the gene matches. Full variable domain (rest looked up from reference TRBV11-2 and TRBJ2-1): EAGVAQSPRYKIIEKRQSVAFWCNPISGHATLYWYQQILGQGPKLLIQFQNNGVVDDSQLPKDRFSAERLKGVDSTLKIQPAKLEDSAVYLCASSLVLGLAGGPYNEQFFGPGTRLTVL.

The rearrangement uses TRBV18 and TRBJ2-5; possibly TRBD2 for D (5 bases). Per germline, CDR1 KGHSH and CDR2 LQKENI. V was shortened by 3 bases and J by 3 bases, with 8 bases between the two germline ends. The CDR3 has 13 residues. The CDR3 DNA is TGTGCCAGCTCACCTGGAGGAAAAGAGACCCAGTACTTC. Translating it yields CASSPGGKETQYF.

The V gene is TRBV30, the J gene TRBJ2-1; the D gene is possibly TRBD1 (5 bases). The V end lost 2 bases, the J end lost 7 bases, and 9 bases lay between the germline ends. CDR1 is GTSNPN, CDR2 SVGIG, per germline (reference sequence). The CDR3 spans 12 residues. In DNA form, the CDR3 reads TGTGCCTGGAGTCAACAGGTGAATGAGCAGTTCTTC. Its translation is CAWSQQVNEQFF.

The gene calls are TRBV2 and TRBJ2-1; 7 bases map to TRBD2. The CDR3 extends over 16 amino acids. Germline CDR1 is SNHLY and CDR2 is FYNNEI. With 3 bases clipped from V and 5 bases from J, the junction kept 10 bases outside the gene matches. In nucleotides, the CDR3 is TGTGCCAGCAGTGACTTTGGGGGGGAGGTACACAATGAGCAGTTCTTC. It translates to CASSDFGGEVHNEQFF.

On this clone: Other DNA sequences in this specimen translate into the identical CDR3. The rearrangement uses TRBV28 and TRBJ2-1, with TRBD1 matching over 7 bases. Germline V lookup: CDR1 MDHEN, CDR2 SYDVKM. The CDR3 sequence is 13 residues long. The trim removed 4 bases at V and 4 bases at J, leaving 1 base unmatched. The CDR3 DNA sequence: TGTGCCAGCAGTTGGACAGGTTACAATGAGCAGTTCTTC. Translated, it gives CASSWTGYNEQFF.

V is TRBV6-6 and J is TRBJ2-4; 7 bases align to TRBD2. The CDR3 length is 16 residues. The junction had 4 bases not matched to a gene; V was cut back by 2 bases and J by 0 bases. Germline V lookup: CDR1 MNHNY, CDR2 SVGAGI (reference sequence). The CDR3 DNA sequence: TGTGCCAGCAGTTACGGGCTAGCGGCAGCCAAAAACATTCAGTACTTC. Its translation: CASSYGLAAAKNIQYF.